A single TCR beta chain is shown here with its context. The sample belongs to a study of blood T cell repertoires in COVID-19. Across the study: Italy, Spain and the United States were the sources of the convalescent and acute COVID-19 samples. PBMCs, B-cell-depleted T cells, or T cells were the source of the cDNA or gDNA that made up the material.

This CDR3 has 16 amino acids. Germline V lookup: CDR1 GTSNPN, CDR2 SVGIG (reference sequence). Losses at the gene ends were 5 bases for V and 4 bases for J; bases not matched to a gene: 12. Authors' data handling: Scientists estimated how many nucleated cells there were by amplifying reference gene primers. Data came from immunoSEQ multiplex PCR; TCRdb stores just in-frame clones and leaves some out. V, J and clone size are taken as reported in that table, and D and trimming were inferred from the DNA itself. The profile covers about 73,000 clones, with around 80% appearing a single time and roughly 2.5% taken by the ten largest.

This rearrangement joins TRBV30 to TRBJ1-3; the match to TRBD1 covers 9 bases. The receptor was derived from a man of 80 years or more with active or convalescent COVID-19. The sequenced sample consisted of peripheral blood. The CDR3 sequence is CAWDGQGLGLGNTIYF. The DNA of the CDR3 is TGTGCCTGGGATGGACAGGGGCTGGGTTTAGGAAACACCATATATTTT.